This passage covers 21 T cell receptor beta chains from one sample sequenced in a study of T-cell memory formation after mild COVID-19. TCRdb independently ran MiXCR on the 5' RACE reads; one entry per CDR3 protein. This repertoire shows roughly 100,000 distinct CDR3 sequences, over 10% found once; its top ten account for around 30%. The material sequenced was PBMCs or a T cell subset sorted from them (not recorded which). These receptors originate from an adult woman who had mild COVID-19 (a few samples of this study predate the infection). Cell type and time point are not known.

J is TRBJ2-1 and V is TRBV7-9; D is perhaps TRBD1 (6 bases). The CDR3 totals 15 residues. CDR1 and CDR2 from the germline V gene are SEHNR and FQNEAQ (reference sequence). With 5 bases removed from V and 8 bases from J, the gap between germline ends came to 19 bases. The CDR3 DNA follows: TGTGCCAGCAGCCGAGGGGGTCAGGGGCGGTATGAGCAGTTCTTC. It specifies CASSRGGQGRYEQFF.

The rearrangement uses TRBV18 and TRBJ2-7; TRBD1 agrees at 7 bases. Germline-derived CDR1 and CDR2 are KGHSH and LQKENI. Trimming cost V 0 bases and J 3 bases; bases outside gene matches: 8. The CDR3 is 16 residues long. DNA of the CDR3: TGTGCCAGCTCACCACCGGGTACAGGGGTCCTCTACGAGCAGTACTTC. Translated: CASSPPGTGVLYEQYF.

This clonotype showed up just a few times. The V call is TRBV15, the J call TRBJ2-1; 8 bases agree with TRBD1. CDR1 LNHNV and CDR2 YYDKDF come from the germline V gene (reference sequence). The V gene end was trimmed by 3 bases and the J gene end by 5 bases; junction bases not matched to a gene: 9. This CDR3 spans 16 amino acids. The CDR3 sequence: CATSSDRGTGDNEQFF. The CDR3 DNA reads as TGTGCCACCAGCAGCGACAGGGGTACGGGAGACAATGAGCAGTTCTTC.

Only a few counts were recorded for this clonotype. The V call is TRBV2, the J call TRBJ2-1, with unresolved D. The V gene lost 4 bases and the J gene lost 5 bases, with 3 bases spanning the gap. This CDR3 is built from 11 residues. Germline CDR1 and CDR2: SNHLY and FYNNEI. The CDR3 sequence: CASSGHNEQFF. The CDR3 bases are TGTGCCAGCAGTGGGCACAATGAGCAGTTCTTC.

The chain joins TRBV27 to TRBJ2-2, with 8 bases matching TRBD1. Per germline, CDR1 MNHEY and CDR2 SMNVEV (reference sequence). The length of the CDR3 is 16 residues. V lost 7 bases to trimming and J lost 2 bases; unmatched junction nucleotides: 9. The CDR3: CASTPTGGQNTGELFF. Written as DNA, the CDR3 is TGTGCCAGCACCCCAACAGGGGGACAAAACACCGGGGAGCTGTTTTTT.

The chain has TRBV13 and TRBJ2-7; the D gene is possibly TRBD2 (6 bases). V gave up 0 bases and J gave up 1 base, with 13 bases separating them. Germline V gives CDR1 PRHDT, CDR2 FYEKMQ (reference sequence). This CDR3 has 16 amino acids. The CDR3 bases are TGTGCCAGCAGCTTAGGGGACCACCGGGGGTCCTACGAGCAGTACTTC. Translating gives CASSLGDHRGSYEQYF.

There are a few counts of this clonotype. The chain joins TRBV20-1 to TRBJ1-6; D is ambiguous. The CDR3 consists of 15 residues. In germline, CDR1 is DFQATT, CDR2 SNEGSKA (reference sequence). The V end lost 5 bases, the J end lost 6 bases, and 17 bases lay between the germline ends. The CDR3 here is CSAEGRASSNSPLHF. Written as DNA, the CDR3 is TGCAGTGCTGAAGGGAGGGCCTCTAGTAATTCACCCCTCCACTTT.

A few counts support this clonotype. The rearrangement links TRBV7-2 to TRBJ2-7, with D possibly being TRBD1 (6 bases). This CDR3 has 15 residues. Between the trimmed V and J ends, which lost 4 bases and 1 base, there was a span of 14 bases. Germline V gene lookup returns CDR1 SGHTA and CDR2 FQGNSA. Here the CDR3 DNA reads TGTGCCAGCAGCTCTGATCCAGGGGCATCCTACGAGCAGTACTTC. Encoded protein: CASSSDPGASYEQYF. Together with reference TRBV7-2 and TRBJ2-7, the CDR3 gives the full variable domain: GAGVSQSPSNKVTEKGKDVELRCDPISGHTALYWYRQSLGQGLEFLIYFQGNSAPDKSGLPSDRFSAERTGGSVSTLTIQRTQQEDSAVYLCASSSDPGASYEQYFGPGTRLTVT.

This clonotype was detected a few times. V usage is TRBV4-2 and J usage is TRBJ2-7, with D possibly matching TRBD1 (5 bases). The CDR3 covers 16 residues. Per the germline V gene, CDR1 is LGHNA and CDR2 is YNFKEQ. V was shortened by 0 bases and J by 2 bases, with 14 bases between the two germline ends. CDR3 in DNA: TGTGCCAGCAGCCAAGATCCTGAGACAGAGCCCTACGAGCAGTACTTC. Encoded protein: CASSQDPETEPYEQYF.

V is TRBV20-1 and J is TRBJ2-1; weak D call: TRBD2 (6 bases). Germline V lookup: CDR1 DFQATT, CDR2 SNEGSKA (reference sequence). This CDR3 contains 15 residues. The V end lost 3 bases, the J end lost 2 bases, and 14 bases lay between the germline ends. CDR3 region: CSARLSGLPYNEQFF. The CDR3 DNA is TGCAGTGCTAGGCTGAGCGGGCTACCCTACAATGAGCAGTTCTTC.

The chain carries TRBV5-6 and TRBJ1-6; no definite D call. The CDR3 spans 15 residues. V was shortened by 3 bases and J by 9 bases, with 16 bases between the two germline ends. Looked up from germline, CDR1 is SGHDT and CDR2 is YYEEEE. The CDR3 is CASSSLGEGISPLHF. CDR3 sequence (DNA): TGTGCCAGCAGCTCTCTTGGAGAGGGCATTTCACCCCTCCACTTT.

The CDR3: CASSLFDTGELFF. The CDR3 DNA is TGTGCCAGCAGTTTGTTCGACACCGGGGAGCTGTTTTTT. The V call is TRBV27, the J call TRBJ2-2; D remains unclear. Germline V CDR1 and CDR2: MNHEY, SMNVEV (reference sequence). V lost 3 bases to trimming and J lost 3 bases, with 5 bases between them. The CDR3 has 13 amino acids.

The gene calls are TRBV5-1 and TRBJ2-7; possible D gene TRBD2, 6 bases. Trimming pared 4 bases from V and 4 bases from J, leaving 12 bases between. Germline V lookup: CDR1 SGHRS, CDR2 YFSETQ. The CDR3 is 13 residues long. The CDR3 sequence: CASSLLAPYEQYF. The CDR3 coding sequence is TGCGCCAGCAGCCTCCTAGCGCCGTACGAGCAGTACTTC.

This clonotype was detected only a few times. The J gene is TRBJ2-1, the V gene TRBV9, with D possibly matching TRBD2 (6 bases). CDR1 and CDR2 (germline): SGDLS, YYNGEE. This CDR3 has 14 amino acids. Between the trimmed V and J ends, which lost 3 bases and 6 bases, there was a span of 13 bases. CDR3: CASSAGTHLNEQFF. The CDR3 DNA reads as TGTGCCAGCAGCGCGGGGACTCATCTCAATGAGCAGTTCTTC.

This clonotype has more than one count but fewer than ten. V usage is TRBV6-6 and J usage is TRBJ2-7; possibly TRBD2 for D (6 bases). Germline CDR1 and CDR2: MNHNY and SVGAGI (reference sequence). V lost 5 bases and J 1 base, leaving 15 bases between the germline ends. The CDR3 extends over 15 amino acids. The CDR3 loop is CASSPTGGASYEQYF. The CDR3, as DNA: TGTGCCAGCAGTCCCACCGGGGGAGCGTCCTACGAGCAGTACTTC.

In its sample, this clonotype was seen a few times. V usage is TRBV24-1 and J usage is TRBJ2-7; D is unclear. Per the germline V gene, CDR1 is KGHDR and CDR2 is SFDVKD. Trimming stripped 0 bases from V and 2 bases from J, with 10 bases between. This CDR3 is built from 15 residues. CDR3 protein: CATSDLQDGTYEQYF. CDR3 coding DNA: TGTGCCACCAGTGATTTGCAGGACGGTACCTACGAGCAGTACTTC.

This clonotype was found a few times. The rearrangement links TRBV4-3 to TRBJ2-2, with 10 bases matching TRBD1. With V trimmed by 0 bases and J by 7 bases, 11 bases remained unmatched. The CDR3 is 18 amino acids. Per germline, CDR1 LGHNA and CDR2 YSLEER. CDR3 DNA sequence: TGCGCCAGCAGCCAAGATACTTTCGGGACAGGGGATGACGGGGAGCTGTTTTTT. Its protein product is CASSQDTFGTGDDGELFF.

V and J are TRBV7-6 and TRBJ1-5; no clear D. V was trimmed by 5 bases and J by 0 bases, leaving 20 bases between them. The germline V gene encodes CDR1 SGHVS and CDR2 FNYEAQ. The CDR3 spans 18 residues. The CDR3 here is CASSTHPPQEYSNQPQHF. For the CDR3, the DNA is TGTGCCAGCAGCACTCACCCACCGCAGGAGTATAGCAATCAGCCCCAGCATTTT.

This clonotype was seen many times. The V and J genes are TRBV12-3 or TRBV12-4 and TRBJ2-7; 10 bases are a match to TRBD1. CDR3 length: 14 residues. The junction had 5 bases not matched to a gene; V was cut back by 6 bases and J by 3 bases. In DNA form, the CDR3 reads TGTGCCAGCAGAACGGGACAGGGGAACTACGAGCAGTACTTC. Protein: CASRTGQGNYEQYF.

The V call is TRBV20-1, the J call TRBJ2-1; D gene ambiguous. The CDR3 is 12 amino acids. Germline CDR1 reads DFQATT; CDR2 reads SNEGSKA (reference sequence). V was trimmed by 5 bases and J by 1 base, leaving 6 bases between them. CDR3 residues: CSAPPSYNEQFF. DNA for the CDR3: TGCAGTGCTCCCCCATCCTACAATGAGCAGTTCTTC.

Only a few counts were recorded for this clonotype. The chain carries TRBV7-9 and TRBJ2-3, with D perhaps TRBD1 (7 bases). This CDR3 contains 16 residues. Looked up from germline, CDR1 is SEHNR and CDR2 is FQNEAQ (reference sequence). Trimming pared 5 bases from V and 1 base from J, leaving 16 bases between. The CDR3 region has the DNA TGTGCCAGCAGCAACCCGACCAGGGGGGGCACAGATACGCAGTATTTT. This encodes CASSNPTRGGTDTQYF.